A selection of T cell receptor beta chains follows, all from one sample in a study of T-cell reconstitution after alpha-beta-depleted transplantation in children. TCRdb re-derived calls from the PCR reads in MiXCR, one entry per CDR3 protein. This table holds fewer than 25,000 distinct CDR3 sequences, 9.5% to 13% found once. This sample comprised PBMCs from the stem cell graft donor, obtained from the stem cell graft. All receptors derive from a human donor who donated a stem cell graft to a child with chronic granulomatous disease. Both conserved end residues are part of each CDR3. The D gene is left open where the match is weak. Clone size is shown for a subset of rows, as once, few, many or a class of expanded clone.

j_gene,d_gene,v_gene,abundance,CDR3nt,CDR3aa
TRBJ2-3,NA,TRBV12-3/TRBV12-4,many,TGTGCCAGCAGTTTTCTTGGACAGACAGATACGCAGTATTTT,CASSFLGQTDTQYF
TRBJ2-5,NA,TRBV5-5,many,TGTGCCAGCAGCAGGACACAGAATCGGGAGACCCAGTACTTC,CASSRTQNRETQYF
TRBJ1-1,NA,TRBV6-6,many,TGTGCCAGCAGTTACTCGACTGAAGCTTTCTTT,CASSYSTEAFF
TRBJ2-5,NA,TRBV12-3/TRBV12-4,many,TGTGCCAGCACCCTCGGGGAGACCCAGTACTTC,CASTLGETQYF
TRBJ2-3,NA,TRBV7-8,many,TGTGCCAGCAGCCCCTCGGGGCGCGGAGATACGCAGTATTTT,CASSPSGRGDTQYF
TRBJ2-3,TRBD1,TRBV10-3,NA,TGTGCCATCAGTGCTCACCCGGCGACAGGGTCAATCTCGCCGACAGATACGCAGTATTTT,CAISAHPATGSISPTDTQYF
TRBJ1-2,NA,TRBV10-2,NA,TGCGCCAGCAGTGAGTCGGTATCGACTAACTATGGCTACACCTTC,CASSESVSTNYGYTF
TRBJ1-2,TRBD1,TRBV29-1,NA,TGCAGCGTTGAAGACGGGACAGGGGCCTATGGCTACACCTTC,CSVEDGTGAYGYTF
TRBJ2-3,TRBD2,TRBV7-6,NA,TGTGCCAGCAGCACCCGGAGCGGGGGGCTCACAGATACGCAGTATTTT,CASSTRSGGLTDTQYF
TRBJ2-7,TRBD2,TRBV7-9,NA,TGTGCCAGCAGGGGCGGGAGGTCCTACGAGCAGTACTTC,CASRGGRSYEQYF
TRBJ2-2,NA,TRBV20-1,many,TGCAGTGCCCTATCCATTAGCACCGGGGAGCTGTTTTTT,CSALSISTGELFF
TRBJ1-5,NA,TRBV12-3/TRBV12-4,many,TGTGCCAGCAGGGGTGCGGGAACAGGACATCAGCCCCAGCATTTT,CASRGAGTGHQPQHF
TRBJ2-1,NA,TRBV29-1,many,TGCAGCGCGAGGGGTGGCAGGGCCAATGAGCAGTTCTTC,CSARGGRANEQFF
TRBJ2-1,TRBD2,TRBV28,many,TGTGCCATATCCGGGACTAGCGAGCGTGAGCAGTTCTTC,CAISGTSEREQFF
TRBJ2-1,NA,TRBV14,NA,TGTGCCAGCAGCCAGTTCCGAGCGGGCCTTTACAATGAGCAGTTCTTC,CASSQFRAGLYNEQFF
TRBJ1-1,NA,TRBV21-1,NA,TGTGCCAGCAGCAAAAGGGACAGCCTCATCAACACTGAAGCTTTCTTT,CASSKRDSLINTEAFF
TRBJ2-2,TRBD2,TRBV4-1,NA,TGCGCCAGCAGCCAAGATTTTAGCGGGGGATACACCGGGGAGCTGTTTTTT,CASSQDFSGGYTGELFF
TRBJ2-7,NA,TRBV25-1,many,TGTGCCAGCAGGGGCTACGAGCAGTACTTC,CASRGYEQYF
TRBJ2-3,NA,TRBV20-1,many,TGCAGTGCCAAACTAGCCTCAGATACGCAGTATTTT,CSAKLASDTQYF
TRBJ1-1,TRBD1,TRBV7-9,once,TGTGCCAGCAGCCTGACAGGGAGTTGGACTGAAGCTTTCTTT,CASSLTGSWTEAFF
TRBJ1-1,TRBD1,TRBV12-3/TRBV12-4,many,TGTGCCAGCAGCCAAACAGGGGGTGAAGCTTTCTTT,CASSQTGGEAFF
TRBJ2-1,NA,TRBV19,many,TGTGCCAGTAGTGAGCAGGCGGGGTACAATGAGCAGTTCTTC,CASSEQAGYNEQFF
TRBJ1-6,NA,TRBV9,many,TGTGCCAGCAGCTCCCTAGGCAGGGGAGATTCACCCCTCCACTTT,CASSSLGRGDSPLHF
TRBJ1-6,NA,TRBV27,many,TGTGCCAGCAGTTTATCGGGGGTGATTAGTTCACCCCTCCACTTT,CASSLSGVISSPLHF